This T cell receptor (beta chain) was retrieved from a study of blood T cell repertoires in COVID-19. Overall study: The United States, Italy and Spain supplied acute and convalescent COVID-19 samples. The cDNA or gDNA used as material had been derived from T cells, B-cell-depleted T cells, or PBMCs.

In the authors' workflow: Estimated nucleated cell counts came from reference gene primer amplification. Sequencing was performed with immunoSEQ multiplex PCR; in TCRdb, only in-frame clones are kept and a portion is missing. The V and J calls and the clone size are those of that table, but D and trimming were determined from the DNA. The data show hundreds of thousands of clones, approximately 90% seen once. This sequence was found in a woman between 35 and 50 years old who had recovered from COVID-19. Input material: peripheral blood.

The CDR3 nucleotides read TGCAGCGTTGAGTTCGGCAATGAGCAGTTCTTC. Protein sequence: CSVEFGNEQFF. The rearrangement links TRBV29-1 to TRBJ2-1, with no clear D. Germline-derived CDR1 and CDR2 are SQVTM and ANQGSEA. Trimming pared 3 bases from V and 6 bases from J, leaving 6 bases between. This CDR3 is 11 amino acids long.